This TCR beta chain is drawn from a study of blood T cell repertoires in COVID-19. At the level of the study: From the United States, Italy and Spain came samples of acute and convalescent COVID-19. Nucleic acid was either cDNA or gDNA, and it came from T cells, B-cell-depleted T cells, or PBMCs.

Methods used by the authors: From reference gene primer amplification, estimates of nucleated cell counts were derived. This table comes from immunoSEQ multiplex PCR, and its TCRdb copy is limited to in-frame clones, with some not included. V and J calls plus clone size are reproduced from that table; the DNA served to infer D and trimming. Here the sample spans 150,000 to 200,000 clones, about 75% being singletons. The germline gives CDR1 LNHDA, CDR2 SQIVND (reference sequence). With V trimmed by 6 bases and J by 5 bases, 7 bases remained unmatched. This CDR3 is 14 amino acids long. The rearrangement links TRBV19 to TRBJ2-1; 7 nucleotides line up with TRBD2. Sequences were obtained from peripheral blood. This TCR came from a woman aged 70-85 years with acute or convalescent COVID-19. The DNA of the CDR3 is TGTGCCAGTAGACCTGGGACTACACACAATGAGCAGTTCTTC. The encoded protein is CASRPGTTHNEQFF.